This T cell receptor (beta chain) was recorded in a study of T cells in Graves' hyperthyroidism and ophthalmopathy. Diagnostic decisions used clinical symptoms, serum thyroxine and TRAb, thyroid ultrasound and orbital computed tomography. CDR3 length equals 16 residues. V shed 7 bases, J shed 0 bases, and the junction held 10 bases outside the gene matches. CDR1 SGDLS and CDR2 YYNGEE come from the germline V gene. The source material, RNA transcripts, was used to amplify TCR beta CDR3 regions. Carried out on the TCR CDR3, a first-round RT-PCR used the HTBI primer set. Each CDR3 protein gets one entry after TCRdb re-called the multiplex PCR reads with MiXCR. The sample yields 700,000 or so distinct CDR3 sequences, roughly 15% seen once.

Sequenced: blood. The chain has TRBV9 and TRBJ2-7; 10 nucleotides agree with TRBD2. The clonotype comes from a man between 18 and 29 years old with Graves' hyperthyroidism. CDR3 bases: TGTGCCAGCGGGGGGGCTAGCGGGAGCCGCTCCTACGAGCAGTACTTC. Translated, it gives CASGGASGSRSYEQYF.